Below, 21 T cell receptor beta chains from the same sample are listed, as sequenced in a study of blood T cell repertoires in COVID-19. Libraries were prepared by immunoSEQ multiplex PCR; TCRdb keeps only in-frame clonotypes and omits some of them. This table holds about 260,000 clones, more than 85% found once. Material for sequencing was peripheral blood. The receptors shown here come from a woman aged 60-70 years with COVID-19, enrolled during active disease.

The genes are TRBV27 and TRBJ1-5; D gene unclear. Per germline, CDR1 MNHEY and CDR2 SMNVEV (reference sequence). This CDR3 has 15 residues. Trimming cost V 6 bases and J 0 bases, with 12 bases left between them. The CDR3 sequence: CASRSRENSNQPQHF. In DNA, the CDR3 is TGTGCCAGCAGGTCGAGGGAAAATAGCAATCAGCCCCAGCATTTT.

The chain employs TRBV19 and TRBJ2-2, with D maybe TRBD2 (6 bases). CDR1 is LNHDA and CDR2 is SQIVND in the germline V gene (reference sequence). This CDR3 has 17 residues. V lost 7 bases to trimming and J lost 3 bases, with 21 bases between them. The CDR3 protein is CASTLYGSGVDTGELFF. The CDR3, as DNA: TGTGCCAGTACCCTTTATGGCTCGGGAGTCGACACCGGGGAGCTGTTTTTT. Full variable domain (outside the CDR3, taken from reference TRBV19 and TRBJ2-2): DGGITQSPKYLFRKEGQNVTLSCEQNLNHDAMYWYRQDPGQGLRLIYYSQIVNDFQKGDIAEGYSVSREKKESFPLTVTSAQKNPTAFYLCASTLYGSGVDTGELFFGEGSRLTVL.

This clone was seen more than once but under ten times. The V gene is TRBV5-1, the J gene TRBJ2-2; TRBD2 aligns across 14 bases. V lost 4 bases, J lost 6 bases, and 2 bases stayed unmatched. Germline values: CDR1 SGHRS, CDR2 YFSETQ. The CDR3 is 15 residues long. CDR3 region: CASSGGLAGAGELFF. CDR3 nucleotide sequence: TGCGCCAGCAGCGGGGGACTAGCGGGAGCCGGGGAGCTGTTTTTT. Combining the CDR3 with reference TRBV5-1 and TRBJ2-2 gives the whole variable domain KAGVTQTPRYLIKTRGQQVTLSCSPISGHRSVSWYQQTPGQGLQFLFEYFSETQRNKGNFPGRFSGRQFSNSRSEMNVSTLELGDSALYLCASSGGLAGAGELFFGEGSRLTVL.

The chain carries TRBV6-2 or TRBV6-3 and TRBJ2-7, with 11 bases aligning to TRBD2. The CDR3 spans 19 residues. Germline-derived CDR1 and CDR2 are MNHEY and SVGEGT. The trim removed 0 bases at V and 0 bases at J, leaving 10 bases unmatched. The CDR3 loop reads CASSYSRLAGGIPSYEQYF. DNA of the CDR3: TGTGCCAGCAGTTACTCGAGGCTAGCGGGAGGCATTCCCTCCTACGAGCAGTACTTC.

V gene TRBV4-1 combines with J gene TRBJ2-1, with a possible D match to TRBD2 (5 bases). This CDR3 contains 13 residues. Trimming took 1 base from V and 9 from J, leaving 10 bases between them. CDR1 and CDR2 from the germline V gene are MGHRA and YSYEKL. The CDR3 nucleotides are TGCGCCAGCAGCCAAGGAACTAGTTTTGAGCAGTTCTTC. Amino acids: CASSQGTSFEQFF.

The count of this clone is one. J is TRBJ2-5 and V is TRBV19; 7 bases map to TRBD1. Germline V gives CDR1 LNHDA, CDR2 SQIVND (reference sequence). The CDR3 runs 16 residues. The J segment lost 5 bases and the V segment lost 6 bases, leaving 15 bases of the junction unmatched. This chain's CDR3 is CASSNRQGQKRETQYF. In DNA form, the CDR3 reads TGTGCCAGTAGCAACCGACAGGGTCAGAAACGGGAGACCCAGTACTTC.

The chain uses TRBV28 and TRBJ1-6; tentatively, D is TRBD1 (5 bases). Germline-derived CDR1 and CDR2 are MDHEN and SYDVKM. CDR3 length: 16 residues. V was pared by 6 bases and J by 3 bases, with 15 bases between. DNA for the CDR3: TGTGCCAGCAGCTCGACTCCGACAGACTATAATTCACCCCTCCACTTT. It translates to CASSSTPTDYNSPLHF.

The chain carries TRBV28 and TRBJ1-4; 12 nucleotides agree with TRBD1. Germline trimming cut 7 bases from V and 1 base from J; bases unmatched to any gene: 10. CDR3 length equals 18 residues. Germline loops: CDR1 MDHEN, CDR2 SYDVKM. CDR3 amino acids: CASTLGGQGAGTNEKLFF. The DNA for the CDR3 is TGTGCCAGCACCCTCGGGGGACAGGGGGCTGGAACTAATGAAAAACTGTTTTTT.

V and J are TRBV27 and TRBJ2-7; D ambiguous. V lost 2 bases and J 2 bases, leaving 7 bases between the germline ends. The germline gives CDR1 MNHEY, CDR2 SMNVEV (reference sequence). The CDR3 runs 13 residues. CDR3 loop: CASSLPDTYEQYF. The CDR3 DNA sequence: TGTGCCAGCAGTTTACCCGACACCTACGAGCAGTACTTC.

The chain has TRBV2 and TRBJ2-1; unclear D gene. This CDR3 is 14 amino acids long. The germline V and J ends were trimmed by 7 bases and 6 bases, with 16 bases remaining between them. Germline V gives CDR1 SNHLY, CDR2 FYNNEI. This chain's CDR3 is CASTVNRPGNEQFF. Here the CDR3 DNA reads TGTGCCAGCACCGTAAACCGGCCGGGCAATGAGCAGTTCTTC.

The chain links TRBV10-1 to TRBJ1-5; D is uncertain. The CDR3 consists of 13 residues. Germline assignment: CDR1 WNHNN and CDR2 SYGVQD (reference sequence). The V end was cut by 0 bases, the J end by 6 bases, with 6 bases between. The CDR3: CASSESLSQPQHF. The CDR3 nucleotides are TGCGCCAGCAGTGAGTCTCTGTCTCAGCCCCAGCATTTT.

The chain combines TRBV7-3 with TRBJ2-2; tentative D call: TRBD2 (6 bases). The V end lost 5 bases, the J end lost 6 bases, and 13 bases lay between the germline ends. CDR1 and CDR2 from the germline V gene are SGHTA and FQGTGA. There are 14 residues in the CDR3. In DNA, the CDR3 is TGTGCCAGCAGCCGGACTACGACGTCCGGGGAGCTGTTTTTT. It yields the protein CASSRTTTSGELFF.

Remarks on this clone: The sample contains more than one DNA sequence encoding this CDR3. This sequence joins TRBV27 and TRBJ1-1; D ambiguous. V was clipped by 3 bases and J by 5 bases, with 10 bases between them. The germline V gene encodes CDR1 MNHEY and CDR2 SMNVEV (reference sequence). There are 13 residues in the CDR3. CDR3 sequence: CASSFPGGTEAFF. The CDR3 region has the DNA TGTGCCAGCAGTTTCCCAGGAGGGACTGAAGCTTTCTTT.

The chain uses TRBV7-9 and TRBJ1-3; 9 positions agree with TRBD1. Germline V gives CDR1 SEHNR, CDR2 FQNEAQ (reference sequence). CDR3 length: 15 amino acids. V was clipped by 4 bases and J by 3 bases; unmatched bases: 4. The CDR3 sequence: CASSSGQGDGNTIYF. CDR3 bases: TGTGCCAGCAGCTCGGGACAGGGTGATGGAAACACCATATATTTT.

The chain has TRBV10-3 and TRBJ1-6; D not resolved. V was shortened by 2 bases and J by 7 bases, with 9 bases between the two germline ends. The germline CDR1 and CDR2 sequences are ENHRY and SYGVKD. This CDR3 region has 14 residues. The DNA for the CDR3 is TGTGCCATCAGTGAGGGGCAGACCAATTCACCCCTCCACTTT. Its protein product is CAISEGQTNSPLHF.

This rearrangement joins TRBV10-3 to TRBJ2-5; 11 nucleotides agree with TRBD1. The germline gives CDR1 ENHRY, CDR2 SYGVKD. Trimming cost V 6 bases and J 4 bases; bases outside gene matches: 7. The CDR3 has 15 amino acids. CDR3 DNA: TGTGCCATCAGGCCGGGACAGGGGGGTGGAGAGACCCAGTACTTC. Its translation: CAIRPGQGGGETQYF.

Only a few counts were recorded for this clone. This sequence joins TRBV9 and TRBJ2-1; D is undetermined. Germline V lookup: CDR1 SGDLS, CDR2 YYNGEE. The CDR3 totals 14 residues. Trimming took off 7 bases at V and 0 bases at J, with 11 bases between the two ends. The CDR3 coding sequence is TGTGCCAGCGCCGATAGAAGCTCCTACAATGAGCAGTTCTTC. Amino acid sequence: CASADRSSYNEQFF.

The chain combines TRBV27 with TRBJ1-4, with TRBD1 identical over 9 bases. This CDR3 has 14 amino acids. Germline assignment: CDR1 MNHEY and CDR2 SMNVEV (reference sequence). V was pared by 6 bases and J by 7 bases, with 6 bases of the junction left unmatched. CDR3 protein: CASSRTGAGEKLFF. The CDR3 DNA reads TGTGCCAGCAGCCGGACAGGGGCAGGTGAAAAACTGTTTTTT. The complete variable domain, with remaining parts taken from reference TRBV27 and TRBJ1-4, reads EAQVTQNPRYLITVTGKKLTVTCSQNMNHEYMSWYRQDPGLGLRQIYYSMNVEVTDKGDVPEGYKVSRKEKRNFPLILESPSPNQTSLYFCASSRTGAGEKLFFGSGTQLSVL.

A remark on this clone: The junction does not match germline at one end; this may be a read error. The chain uses TRBV19 and TRBJ2-2; 7 nucleotides agree with TRBD2. Germline V gives CDR1 LNHDA, CDR2 SQIVND (reference sequence). The CDR3 runs 15 residues. The CDR3 loop is CASRIGGSDTGELFF. As DNA, the CDR3 is TGTGCCAGTAGGATAGGCGGGAGTGACACCGGGGAGCTGTTTTTT.

The chain carries TRBV6-2 or TRBV6-3 and TRBJ2-2, with unresolved D. The V gene lost 4 bases and the J gene lost 5 bases, with 17 bases spanning the gap. The CDR3 contains 16 residues. Per germline, CDR1 MNHEY and CDR2 SVGEGT. In DNA form, the CDR3 reads TGTGCCAGCAGTTTTAGTCGAGACATAATGACCGGGGAGCTGTTTTTT. It yields the protein CASSFSRDIMTGELFF.

This clone was picked up a small number of times. The chain is built from TRBV7-8 and TRBJ1-1; no clear D gene. The CDR3 loop spans 13 amino acids. The germline CDR1 and CDR2 sequences are SGHVS and FQNEAQ. V gave up 5 bases and J gave up 5 bases, with 12 bases separating them. The CDR3 sequence is CASSRASGTEAFF. DNA of the CDR3: TGTGCCAGCAGCAGAGCGTCCGGGACTGAAGCTTTCTTT.